This entry describes one T cell receptor (beta chain). Its target is not known. Clones were read by immunoSEQ multiplex PCR, and TCRdb kept only the in-frame ones, dropping some. The sample yields about 73,000 clones, less than 95% seen once. The data were obtained in a study of cytomegalovirus exposure and HLA in healthy donors. General study results and limits: Among TCR beta chains, those listed as cytomegalovirus-associated numbered 164. The CMV antigen specificity of a few CMV-associated chains was confirmed through in vitro analysis.

Trimming stripped 2 bases from V and 7 bases from J, with 12 bases between. Germline lookup yields CDR1 SGHTA and CDR2 FQGNSA. This CDR3 spans 13 amino acids. This chain uses TRBV7-2 with TRBJ2-7; D gene uncertain. Specimen: PBMCs. This TCR was recovered from a woman younger than 35 in good health and CMV-seronegative. The CDR3 coding sequence is TGTGCCAGCAGCTTACAGCGTGGTCTGGAGCAGTACTTC. It yields the protein CASSLQRGLEQYF.